This T cell receptor (beta chain) was identified during a study of blood T cell repertoires in COVID-19. At the level of the study: The study drew acute and convalescent COVID-19 samples from the United States, Italy and Spain. T cells, B-cell-depleted T cells, or PBMCs supplied cDNA or gDNA.

The germline gives CDR1 SGHDN, CDR2 FVKESK. This CDR3 spans 16 amino acids. V lost 0 bases and J 5 bases, leaving 13 bases between the germline ends. Per the study methods: Amplification with reference gene primers provided the estimates of nucleated cell counts. Using immunoSEQ multiplex PCR, the repertoire was profiled, and TCRdb retains in-frame clones only, with some absent. V and J calls and clone size follow that table, whereas D and trimming were derived from the DNA. In the table there are approximately 46,000 clones, approximately 77% of which are singletons. This receptor was taken from a woman aged 70-85 years with acute or convalescent COVID-19. V and J are TRBV14 and TRBJ2-2; D is uncertain. Sequenced sample: peripheral blood. The CDR3 bases are TGTGCCAGCAGCCAAGATATCGGAGTGGTGACCGGGGAGCTGTTTTTT. This gives the protein CASSQDIGVVTGELFF.